The 15 T cell receptor beta chains below come from one sample, sequenced in a study of blood T cell repertoires in COVID-19. Clones were read by immunoSEQ multiplex PCR, and TCRdb kept only the in-frame ones, dropping some. The repertoire includes about 240,000 clones, about 84% of them detected once, and about 12% sits in the top ten. The sample comprised peripheral blood. These receptors all come from a man older than 75 with acute or convalescent COVID-19.

The chain combines TRBV5-1 with TRBJ2-1; possible D gene TRBD2, 5 bases. This CDR3 region has 16 residues. Germline CDR1 reads SGHRS; CDR2 reads YFSETQ. V lost 1 base, J lost 0 bases, and 11 bases lay in between. CDR3 protein: CASSLTQRSSYNEQFF. The CDR3 DNA reads TGCGCCAGCAGCTTGACCCAGCGGAGCTCCTACAATGAGCAGTTCTTC.

The chain combines TRBV10-1 with TRBJ2-7; 7 bases agree with TRBD2. CDR3 length: 12 amino acids. CDR1 and CDR2 (germline): WNHNN, SYGVQD (reference sequence). J lost 5 bases, V lost 5 bases, and 3 bases had no gene match. For the CDR3, the DNA is TGCGCCAGCAGTCGGACTAGAAACGAGCAGTACTTC. The encoded protein is CASSRTRNEQYF.

The chain joins TRBV18 to TRBJ1-2; 7 bases agree with TRBD1. Trimming at V came to 6 bases and at J to 4 bases, leaving 11 bases not matched to a gene. The CDR3 sequence is 15 residues long. Germline V gene data show CDR1 as KGHSH and CDR2 as LQKENI. The CDR3 here is CASSLRDSNFYGYTF. The CDR3 coding sequence is TGTGCCAGCTCCCTCCGGGACAGCAATTTCTATGGCTACACCTTC.

The chain carries TRBV19 and TRBJ1-5, with D hard to call. Germline CDR1 reads LNHDA; CDR2 reads SQIVND (reference sequence). This CDR3 contains 13 residues. V was pared by 5 bases and J by 2 bases, with 7 bases between. The CDR3 DNA sequence: TGTGCCAGTAGTTATTTTGGCAATCAGCCCCAGCATTTT. It is translated as CASSYFGNQPQHF.

This chain links TRBV4-1 with TRBJ2-3; the D gene is possibly TRBD2 (6 bases). CDR3 length: 16 amino acids. From germline, CDR1 is MGHRA and CDR2 YSYEKL. Between the trimmed V and J ends, which lost 5 bases and 6 bases, there was a span of 21 bases. For the CDR3, the DNA is TGCGCCAGCAGCGCTTCTTGGGGGGTTACCGACGATACGCAGTATTTT. This translates into CASSASWGVTDDTQYF.

The chain recombines TRBV5-1 with TRBJ2-1, with TRBD2 as a possible D gene (7 bases). CDR3 size: 15 residues. Germline assignment: CDR1 SGHRS and CDR2 YFSETQ. Trimming cost V 3 bases and J 7 bases, with 17 bases left between them. The CDR3 DNA sequence: TGCGCCAGCAGCTGGGGGGGGCCCCCTTTGAATGAGCAGTTCTTC. This sequence encodes CASSWGGPPLNEQFF.

This rearrangement joins TRBV3-1 (or the pseudogene TRBV3-2) to TRBJ1-5; unclear D gene. This CDR3 has 13 residues. The germline V gene encodes CDR1 LGHDT and CDR2 YNNKEL (reference sequence). Trimming cost V 2 bases and J 4 bases, with 6 bases left between them. The CDR3 DNA reads as TGTGCCAGCAGCCAAACAGTAAATCAGCCCCAGCATTTT. Protein sequence: CASSQTVNQPQHF.

The rearrangement links TRBV14 to TRBJ2-7; the match to TRBD2 covers 13 bases. This CDR3 has 16 amino acids. Unmatched junction bases numbered 5, after V lost 4 bases and J lost 2 bases. The germline CDR1 and CDR2 sequences are SGHDN and FVKESK. In DNA form, the CDR3 reads TGTGCCAGCAGCCTTGGGACTAGCGGGATCCCCTACGAGCAGTACTTC. As protein: CASSLGTSGIPYEQYF. The variable domain in full, completed from reference TRBV14 and TRBJ2-7, reads EAGVTQFPSHSVIEKGQTVTLRCDPISGHDNLYWYRRVMGKEIKFLLHFVKESKQDESGMPNNRFLAERTGGTYSTLKVQPAELEDSGVYFCASSLGTSGIPYEQYFGPGTRLTVT.

This rearrangement joins TRBV19 to TRBJ2-1, with 9 positions matching TRBD1. The CDR3 spans 15 residues. Trimming removed 4 bases from V and 7 bases from J; junction bases left unmatched: 8. The germline V gene has CDR1 LNHDA and CDR2 SQIVND (reference sequence). CDR3 nucleotides: TGTGCCAGTAGTACATCCGGGACAGGGTGGAATGAGCAGTTCTTC. Protein: CASSTSGTGWNEQFF.

V usage is TRBV5-1 and J usage is TRBJ1-1, with D perhaps matching TRBD1 (6 bases). The CDR3 spans 17 residues. Trimming left V 4 bases short and J 5 bases short, with 24 bases between. The germline V gene encodes CDR1 SGHRS and CDR2 YFSETQ. In nucleotides, the CDR3 is TGCGCCAGCAGCCCCACGGGGGGCGGATATCAGAGGACTGAAGCTTTCTTT. Protein sequence: CASSPTGGGYQRTEAFF.

The chain employs TRBV19 and TRBJ2-5; 8 bases agree with TRBD1. The ends lost 4 bases at V and 5 bases at J; junction bases unmatched: 3. The CDR3 length is 13 residues. Per germline, CDR1 LNHDA and CDR2 SQIVND (reference sequence). CDR3 in DNA: TGTGCCAGTAGTAGACAGGGGACGGAGACCCAGTACTTC. Translated, it gives CASSRQGTETQYF. The full variable domain, rest sourced from reference TRBV19 and TRBJ2-5, is DGGITQSPKYLFRKEGQNVTLSCEQNLNHDAMYWYRQDPGQGLRLIYYSQIVNDFQKGDIAEGYSVSREKKESFPLTVTSAQKNPTAFYLCASSRQGTETQYFGPGTRLLVL.

V and J are TRBV3-1 (or the pseudogene TRBV3-2) and TRBJ1-4; D is undetermined. This CDR3 has 14 amino acids. Germline CDR1 and CDR2: LGHDT and YNNKEL (reference sequence). The V end was cut by 5 bases, the J end by 0 bases, with 7 bases between. The CDR3 loop is CASSIASTNEKLFF. The CDR3 nucleotides are TGTGCCAGCAGCATAGCATCAACTAATGAAAAACTGTTTTTT.

The chain joins TRBV25-1 to TRBJ1-1; D call uncertain. Trimming removed 1 base at V and 3 bases at J, with 15 bases between. Germline CDR1 MGHDK, CDR2 SYGVNS. The CDR3 is 16 amino acids. CDR3 in DNA: TGTGCCAGCAGTGAATCCCTCATCGCACCGGACACTGAAGCTTTCTTT. Translated: CASSESLIAPDTEAFF.

The chain couples TRBV14 to TRBJ1-4; a weak D match, TRBD1 (5 bases). V dropped 5 bases and J dropped 0 bases, with 22 bases sitting between them. The CDR3 runs 19 residues. Germline loops: CDR1 SGHDN, CDR2 FVKESK. The chain's CDR3 is CASSGQRLGHRATNEKLFF. The CDR3 DNA follows: TGTGCCAGCAGCGGCCAACGGCTGGGGCACCGTGCAACTAATGAAAAACTGTTTTTT.

This clone has just one count. The chain has TRBV6-1 and TRBJ2-1; tentative D call: TRBD1 (7 bases). CDR1 is MNHNS and CDR2 is SASEGT in the germline V gene. The CDR3 loop spans 16 amino acids. The V end was cut by 4 bases, the J end by 7 bases, with 20 bases between. The CDR3: CASSGRGGGQRNEQFF. The CDR3 DNA sequence: TGTGCCAGCAGTGGGCGTGGAGGGGGCCAGAGGAATGAGCAGTTCTTC.